Listed below are T cell receptor beta chains from one sample, sequenced in a study of patients and donors after allogeneic stem cell transplantation. TCRdb reanalysed the RT-PCR reads using MiXCR and keeps one entry per CDR3 protein. The sample records approximately 150,000 distinct CDR3 sequences, around 30% being singletons. Source material: blood, either unsorted or a sorted T cell fraction (not recorded which). The origin of the receptors is a human donor who was either an allogeneic HSCT recipient or a stem cell or donor lymphocyte infusion donor (not recorded which). It is not recorded whose cells these are; they may come from a transplant donor. Both conserved end residues are part of each CDR3. The order of the fields is J gene, clone size, V gene, D gene, CDR3 protein, CDR3 DNA. The D gene is left open where the match is weak. Clone size appears in some rows only: once, few, many, or a class for an expanded clone.

j_gene: TRBJ2-4
abundance: NA
v_gene: TRBV3-1
d_gene: NA
CDR3aa: CASSRPQGHLDF
CDR3nt: TGTGCCAGCAGCCGACCGCAGGGACACCTCGACTTC

j_gene: TRBJ1-5
abundance: NA
v_gene: TRBV6-4
d_gene: NA
CDR3aa: CASSGGVNQPQHF
CDR3nt: TGTGCCAGCAGTGGGGGGGTAAATCAGCCCCAGCATTTT

j_gene: TRBJ1-5
abundance: NA
v_gene: TRBV9
d_gene: NA
CDR3aa: CASSVRQAAPNQPQHF
CDR3nt: TGTGCCAGCAGCGTACGGCAGGCCGCCCCCAATCAGCCCCAGCATTTT

j_gene: TRBJ1-3
abundance: NA
v_gene: TRBV27
d_gene: NA
CDR3aa: CASSLFPGNTIYF
CDR3nt: TGTGCCAGCAGTCTTTTCCCAGGAAACACCATATATTTT

j_gene: TRBJ2-1
abundance: once
v_gene: TRBV27
d_gene: NA
CDR3aa: CASSPFGPGDEQFF
CDR3nt: TGTGCCAGCAGTCCCTTTGGTCCCGGCGATGAGCAGTTCTTC

j_gene: TRBJ2-3
abundance: few
v_gene: TRBV5-5
d_gene: NA
CDR3aa: CASSFRPLDGGLTDTQYF
CDR3nt: TGTGCCAGCAGTTTCCGCCCTCTAGACGGCGGGCTCACAGATACGCAGTATTTT

j_gene: TRBJ2-3
abundance: NA
v_gene: TRBV12-3/TRBV12-4
d_gene: TRBD2
CDR3aa: CASSLALAGRVTDTQYF
CDR3nt: TGTGCCAGCAGTTTAGCGCTAGCGGGACGGGTCACAGATACGCAGTATTTT

j_gene: TRBJ2-7
abundance: few
v_gene: TRBV27
d_gene: NA
CDR3aa: CASTPSRGAREQYF
CDR3nt: TGTGCCAGCACCCCTAGCAGGGGGGCGAGGGAGCAGTACTTC

j_gene: TRBJ2-3
abundance: NA
v_gene: TRBV7-8
d_gene: TRBD2
CDR3aa: CASSLKLAGGPGDTQYF
CDR3nt: TGTGCCAGCAGCCTCAAACTAGCGGGAGGGCCGGGAGATACGCAGTATTTT

j_gene: TRBJ1-1
abundance: NA
v_gene: TRBV11-1
d_gene: NA
CDR3aa: CASSLIADWNTEAFF
CDR3nt: TGTGCCAGCAGCTTAATAGCGGATTGGAACACTGAAGCTTTCTTT

j_gene: TRBJ2-4
abundance: few
v_gene: TRBV18
d_gene: NA
CDR3aa: CASSPGHRNIQYF
CDR3nt: TGTGCCAGCTCACCGGGACACAGAAACATTCAGTACTTC

j_gene: TRBJ2-7
abundance: NA
v_gene: TRBV5-1
d_gene: TRBD2
CDR3aa: CASSSGTSGLEQYF
CDR3nt: TGCGCCAGCAGTTCCGGGACTAGCGGTCTGGAGCAGTACTTC

j_gene: TRBJ2-1
abundance: NA
v_gene: TRBV25-1
d_gene: NA
CDR3aa: CASSEYFSGLYNEQFF
CDR3nt: TGTGCCAGCAGTGAATATTTTTCGGGACTCTACAATGAGCAGTTCTTC

j_gene: TRBJ2-3
abundance: NA
v_gene: TRBV12-3/TRBV12-4
d_gene: NA
CDR3aa: CASSPRHSTDTQYF
CDR3nt: TGTGCCAGCAGTCCAAGACATAGCACAGATACGCAGTATTTT

j_gene: TRBJ1-6
abundance: few
v_gene: TRBV15
d_gene: NA
CDR3aa: CATSRDGRSSYNSPLHF
CDR3nt: TGTGCCACCAGCAGAGATGGCAGGAGCTCCTATAATTCACCCCTCCACTTT

j_gene: TRBJ1-2
abundance: NA
v_gene: TRBV10-3
d_gene: NA
CDR3aa: CAISERQPSNYGYTF
CDR3nt: TGTGCCATCAGTGAGCGGCAGCCGTCTAACTATGGCTACACCTTC

j_gene: TRBJ2-1
abundance: NA
v_gene: TRBV12-3/TRBV12-4
d_gene: NA
CDR3aa: CASSLEQANEQFF
CDR3nt: TGTGCCAGCAGTTTAGAACAGGCGAATGAGCAGTTCTTC

j_gene: TRBJ1-2
abundance: NA
v_gene: TRBV7-8
d_gene: NA
CDR3aa: CASSSRLTNYGYTF
CDR3nt: TGTGCCAGCAGCTCGCGCCTCACCAACTATGGCTACACCTTC

j_gene: TRBJ2-3
abundance: NA
v_gene: TRBV12-3/TRBV12-4
d_gene: NA
CDR3aa: CASSLPPGNTQYF
CDR3nt: TGTGCCAGCAGTTTACCCCCCGGCAATACGCAGTATTTT

j_gene: TRBJ1-4
abundance: few
v_gene: TRBV7-9
d_gene: NA
CDR3aa: CASSLGVSNEKLFF
CDR3nt: TGTGCCAGCAGCTTAGGGGTCTCTAATGAAAAACTGTTTTTT

j_gene: TRBJ2-5
abundance: many
v_gene: TRBV6-6
d_gene: NA
CDR3aa: CASSLLQETQYF
CDR3nt: TGTGCCAGCAGTCTCCTCCAAGAGACCCAGTACTTC

j_gene: TRBJ1-3
abundance: few
v_gene: TRBV4-1
d_gene: TRBD1
CDR3aa: CASSLSRDRGPGNTIYF
CDR3nt: TGCGCCAGCAGCCTTTCCCGGGACAGGGGTCCGGGAAACACCATATATTTT

j_gene: TRBJ2-7
abundance: NA
v_gene: TRBV18
d_gene: TRBD1
CDR3aa: CASSPAGTGAYEQYF
CDR3nt: TGTGCCAGCTCACCTGCCGGGACAGGAGCCTACGAGCAGTACTTC

j_gene: TRBJ2-2
abundance: few
v_gene: TRBV12-5
d_gene: NA
CDR3aa: CASGWGGIGELFF
CDR3nt: TGTGCTAGTGGTTGGGGAGGAATCGGGGAGCTGTTTTTT

j_gene: TRBJ2-1
abundance: NA
v_gene: TRBV5-6
d_gene: NA
CDR3aa: CASSPRGRVAYFEQFF
CDR3nt: TGTGCCAGCAGCCCCAGGGGTAGGGTAGCGTACTTTGAGCAGTTCTTC

j_gene: TRBJ2-5
abundance: NA
v_gene: TRBV5-1
d_gene: NA
CDR3aa: CASSLGQDKETQYF
CDR3nt: TGCGCCAGCAGCTTGGGACAGGATAAAGAGACCCAGTACTTC

j_gene: TRBJ1-5
abundance: many
v_gene: TRBV5-5
d_gene: NA
CDR3aa: CASSLFMGGNQPQHF
CDR3nt: TGTGCCAGCAGCTTGTTTATGGGGGGCAATCAGCCCCAGCATTTT

j_gene: TRBJ1-5
abundance: NA
v_gene: TRBV6-2/TRBV6-3
d_gene: TRBD1
CDR3aa: CASAGTGGSQPQHF
CDR3nt: TGTGCCAGTGCCGGGACAGGGGGCTCCCAGCCCCAGCATTTT

j_gene: TRBJ1-5
abundance: many
v_gene: TRBV6-6
d_gene: NA
CDR3aa: CASSYDPGYSNQPQHF
CDR3nt: TGTGCCAGCAGTTACGATCCAGGGTATAGCAATCAGCCCCAGCATTTT

j_gene: TRBJ1-2
abundance: NA
v_gene: TRBV6-6
d_gene: TRBD1
CDR3aa: CASSYATGTGGDTF
CDR3nt: TGTGCCAGCAGTTACGCGACCGGGACAGGGGGCGACACCTTC

j_gene: TRBJ2-1
abundance: NA
v_gene: TRBV4-3
d_gene: TRBD2
CDR3aa: CASSQDGLADNEQFF
CDR3nt: TGCGCCAGCAGCCAAGACGGGCTAGCGGATAATGAGCAGTTCTTC

j_gene: TRBJ2-7
abundance: NA
v_gene: TRBV2
d_gene: TRBD1
CDR3aa: CASREPGQGYEQYF
CDR3nt: TGTGCCAGCAGGGAGCCGGGACAGGGTTACGAGCAGTACTTC

j_gene: TRBJ2-2
abundance: NA
v_gene: TRBV18
d_gene: NA
CDR3aa: CASSPYGPTGELFF
CDR3nt: TGTGCCAGCTCACCATACGGTCCGACCGGGGAGCTGTTTTTT

j_gene: TRBJ1-1
abundance: few
v_gene: TRBV29-1
d_gene: NA
CDR3aa: CSVELGAGTEAFF
CDR3nt: TGCAGCGTTGAATTGGGGGCCGGCACTGAAGCTTTCTTT

j_gene: TRBJ2-7
abundance: few
v_gene: TRBV5-1
d_gene: TRBD1
CDR3aa: CASSPRTGGSYEQYF
CDR3nt: TGCGCCAGCAGCCCCCGGACAGGGGGTTCCTACGAGCAGTACTTC

j_gene: TRBJ2-1
abundance: NA
v_gene: TRBV20-1
d_gene: TRBD2
CDR3aa: CSARDLKTSGRGSSYNEQFF
CDR3nt: TGCAGTGCTAGAGATCTAAAGACTAGCGGGAGGGGGAGCTCCTACAATGAGCAGTTCTTC

j_gene: TRBJ1-2
abundance: NA
v_gene: TRBV20-1
d_gene: NA
CDR3aa: CSARDGGISNYGYTF
CDR3nt: TGCAGTGCTAGAGATGGGGGGATCTCAAACTATGGCTACACCTTC

j_gene: TRBJ1-6
abundance: few
v_gene: TRBV6-5
d_gene: NA
CDR3aa: CASSLIQGSGNSPLHF
CDR3nt: TGTGCCAGCAGTCTGATACAGGGCTCGGGTAATTCACCCCTCCACTTT

j_gene: TRBJ1-2
abundance: NA
v_gene: TRBV12-3/TRBV12-4
d_gene: NA
CDR3aa: CASSFQGNPYGYTF
CDR3nt: TGTGCCAGCAGTTTCCAGGGGAACCCCTATGGCTACACCTTC

j_gene: TRBJ1-5
abundance: few
v_gene: TRBV2
d_gene: TRBD1
CDR3aa: CASSERGTGSNQPQHF
CDR3nt: TGTGCCAGCAGTGAGAGAGGGACAGGAAGCAATCAGCCCCAGCATTTT

j_gene: TRBJ1-2
abundance: few
v_gene: TRBV12-3/TRBV12-4
d_gene: NA
CDR3aa: CASSRFYGYTF
CDR3nt: TGTGCCAGCAGCCGATTCTATGGCTACACCTTC

j_gene: TRBJ2-1
abundance: few
v_gene: TRBV11-2
d_gene: NA
CDR3aa: CASSLLIGRSEQFF
CDR3nt: TGTGCCAGCAGCTTATTAATCGGTCGCAGTGAGCAGTTCTTC

j_gene: TRBJ2-2
abundance: NA
v_gene: TRBV6-2/TRBV6-3
d_gene: NA
CDR3aa: CASSLLGPEADTGELFF
CDR3nt: TGTGCCAGCAGCCTCCTCGGCCCTGAGGCCGACACCGGGGAGCTGTTTTTT

j_gene: TRBJ1-5
abundance: few
v_gene: TRBV27
d_gene: TRBD1
CDR3aa: CASSLTRTGSHQPQHF
CDR3nt: TGTGCCAGCAGTCTGACGAGGACAGGGAGTCATCAGCCCCAGCATTTT

j_gene: TRBJ2-7
abundance: NA
v_gene: TRBV4-2
d_gene: NA
CDR3aa: CASSQEGRQVSSYEQYF
CDR3nt: TGTGCCAGCAGCCAAGAGGGTAGACAGGTTAGCTCCTACGAGCAGTACTTC

j_gene: TRBJ2-1
abundance: NA
v_gene: TRBV12-3/TRBV12-4
d_gene: NA
CDR3aa: CASQEISAVNEQFF
CDR3nt: TGTGCCAGCCAAGAGATAAGCGCTGTCAATGAGCAGTTCTTC

j_gene: TRBJ1-1
abundance: NA
v_gene: TRBV4-1
d_gene: TRBD1
CDR3aa: CASSQEVGQGWDTEAFF
CDR3nt: TGCGCCAGCAGCCAAGAGGTGGGACAGGGCTGGGACACTGAAGCTTTCTTT

j_gene: TRBJ2-1
abundance: NA
v_gene: TRBV5-1
d_gene: TRBD2
CDR3aa: CASSLDSGSRNEQFF
CDR3nt: TGCGCCAGCAGCTTGGACAGCGGGAGCCGCAATGAGCAGTTCTTC

j_gene: TRBJ2-5
abundance: few
v_gene: TRBV25-1
d_gene: TRBD1
CDR3aa: CASRPSTGGETQYF
CDR3nt: TGTGCCAGCAGGCCCTCGACAGGGGGAGAGACCCAGTACTTC

j_gene: TRBJ1-5
abundance: NA
v_gene: TRBV19
d_gene: NA
CDR3aa: CASSIVDQPQHF
CDR3nt: TGTGCCAGTAGTATAGTAGATCAGCCCCAGCATTTT

j_gene: TRBJ2-5
abundance: few
v_gene: TRBV27
d_gene: NA
CDR3aa: CASSLSPDWQETQYF
CDR3nt: TGTGCCAGCAGTTTATCCCCTGATTGGCAAGAGACCCAGTACTTC

j_gene: TRBJ1-1
abundance: few
v_gene: TRBV15
d_gene: TRBD1
CDR3aa: CATSRGTGYMNTEAFF
CDR3nt: TGTGCCACCAGCCGCGGGACAGGTTATATGAACACTGAAGCTTTCTTT

j_gene: TRBJ2-7
abundance: few
v_gene: TRBV20-1
d_gene: TRBD2
CDR3aa: CSARGLVHEQYF
CDR3nt: TGCAGTGCTAGGGGACTAGTCCACGAGCAGTACTTC

j_gene: TRBJ2-3
abundance: NA
v_gene: TRBV27
d_gene: NA
CDR3aa: CASSLKSRLRADTQYF
CDR3nt: TGTGCCAGCAGTTTAAAATCCAGGCTCAGGGCAGATACGCAGTATTTT

j_gene: TRBJ2-7
abundance: NA
v_gene: TRBV20-1
d_gene: TRBD1
CDR3aa: CSARDWGQDTPYEQYF
CDR3nt: TGCAGTGCTAGAGATTGGGGACAGGATACCCCCTACGAGCAGTACTTC

j_gene: TRBJ2-3
abundance: NA
v_gene: TRBV5-1
d_gene: TRBD1
CDR3aa: CASSLRQGPVDTQYF
CDR3nt: TGCGCCAGCAGCCTACGACAGGGTCCCGTTGATACGCAGTATTTT

j_gene: TRBJ2-1
abundance: NA
v_gene: TRBV14
d_gene: TRBD2
CDR3aa: CASSRVGLAGVKGYNEQFF
CDR3nt: TGTGCCAGCAGCCGGGTGGGACTAGCGGGAGTAAAGGGCTACAATGAGCAGTTCTTC

j_gene: TRBJ2-3
abundance: NA
v_gene: TRBV20-1
d_gene: NA
CDR3aa: CSAYRENTDTQYF
CDR3nt: TGCAGTGCTTACAGGGAAAACACAGATACGCAGTATTTT